This T cell receptor beta chain was obtained from a study of blood T cells in healthy people across ages. Study-level results: There were more naive CD4+ cells and higher diversity in long-lived donors than in aged donors.

Regarding this clonotype: Its target is not known.

Together with a sample-barcoded 5' primer, a J-beta primer mix was included in a second PCR lasting roughly 6 to 12 cycles. TCRdb analysed the 5' RACE reads with MiXCR anew, one entry per CDR3 protein. The data hold 850,000 to 1,300,000 distinct CDR3 sequences, with 35% to 50% observed a single time. This CDR3 spans 16 amino acids. CDR1 and CDR2 (germline): SEHNR, FQNEAQ (reference sequence). Losses at the gene ends were 3 bases for V and 5 bases for J; bases not matched to a gene: 12. The origin of this receptor is a woman aged 55-70 years in good health. This rearrangement joins TRBV7-9 to TRBJ1-1, with 7 bases lining up with TRBD1. Sequencing input: blood. The CDR3 here is CASSFPGRRGTTEAFF. DNA for the CDR3: TGTGCCAGCAGCTTCCCAGGGCGCAGGGGGACGACTGAAGCTTTCTTT.